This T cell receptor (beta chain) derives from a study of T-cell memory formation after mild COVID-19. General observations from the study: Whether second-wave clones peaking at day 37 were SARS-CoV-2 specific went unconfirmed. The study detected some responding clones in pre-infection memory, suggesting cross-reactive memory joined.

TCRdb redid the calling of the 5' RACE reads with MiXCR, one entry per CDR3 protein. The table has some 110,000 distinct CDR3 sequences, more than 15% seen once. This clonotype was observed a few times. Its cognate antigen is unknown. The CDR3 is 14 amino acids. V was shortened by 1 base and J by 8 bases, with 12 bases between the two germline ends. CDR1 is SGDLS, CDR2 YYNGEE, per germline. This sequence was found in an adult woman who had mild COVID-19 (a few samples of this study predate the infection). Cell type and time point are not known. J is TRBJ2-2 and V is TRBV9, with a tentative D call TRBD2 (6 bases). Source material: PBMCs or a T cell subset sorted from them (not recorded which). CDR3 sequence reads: CASSVSGGSGELFF. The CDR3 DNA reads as TGTGCCAGCAGCGTATCCGGGGGTTCGGGGGAGCTGTTTTTT. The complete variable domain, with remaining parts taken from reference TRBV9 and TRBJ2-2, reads DSGVTQTPKHLITATGQRVTLRCSPRSGDLSVYWYQQSLDQGLQFLIQYYNGEERAKGNILERFSAQQFPDLHSELNLSSLELGDSALYFCASSVSGGSGELFFGEGSRLTVL.